This passage covers 12 T cell receptor beta chains from one sample sequenced in a study of T cell repertoires in cytomegalovirus infection. Each CDR3 protein gets one entry after TCRdb re-called the reads with MiXCR. The sample includes about 330,000 distinct CDR3 sequences, 34% of them seen just once. Their recognized antigens are unknown. Sample: cultured PBMCs, taken from culture after CMV antigen stimulation. These receptors were obtained from a human donor in good health (CMV status not recorded). Some clones in this sample may be carry-over from other donors' samples.

Ten or more counts support this clonotype. The chain uses TRBV7-6 and TRBJ2-1; 7 bases fit TRBD2. This CDR3 is built from 14 residues. V shed 7 bases and J 10 bases; nucleotides not matched to a gene: 13. CDR1 and CDR2 (germline): SGHVS, FNYEAQ. The CDR3 loop is CASTLASSGGEQFF. For the CDR3, the DNA is TGTGCCAGCACCCTAGCGTCTAGCGGAGGCGAGCAGTTCTTC.

Only a few counts were recorded for this clonotype. V gene TRBV28 combines with J gene TRBJ2-7; D is uncertain. Per the germline V gene, CDR1 is MDHEN and CDR2 is SYDVKM. CDR3 size: 11 residues. The V end was cut by 5 bases, the J end by 2 bases, with 4 bases between. Here the CDR3 reads CASSPPYEQYF. The CDR3 coding sequence is TGTGCCAGCAGTCCTCCCTACGAGCAGTACTTC.

This clonotype was observed a single time. The rearrangement joins TRBV15 to TRBJ2-1; 11 bases align to TRBD2. The CDR3 contains 16 residues. V trimming: 5 bases; J trimming: 6 bases; junction bases outside the gene matches: 9. Germline CDR1 is LNHNV and CDR2 is YYDKDF (reference sequence). The CDR3, as DNA: TGTGCCACCAGCCCCAGACTAGCGGGAAACGGCAATGAGCAGTTCTTC. Its translation is CATSPRLAGNGNEQFF.

Only a few counts were recorded for this clonotype. The chain has TRBV27 and TRBJ2-7; D is ambiguous. The V gene lost 1 base and the J gene lost 6 bases, with 10 bases spanning the gap. The CDR3 has 13 residues. CDR1 and CDR2 (germline): MNHEY, SMNVEV (reference sequence). The CDR3 bases are TGTGCCAGCAGTTTATTCCCGAGAGGCGAGCAGTACTTC. It encodes CASSLFPRGEQYF.

The chain uses TRBV6-1 and TRBJ2-1; tentatively, D is TRBD1 (6 bases). Trimming removed 6 bases at V and 4 bases at J, with 16 bases between. CDR1 and CDR2 (germline): MNHNS, SASEGT. The CDR3 contains 15 residues. In DNA, the CDR3 is TGTGCCAGCAGATTTTCCGGGACACCATACAATGAGCAGTTCTTC. Its protein is CASRFSGTPYNEQFF.

The chain links TRBV12-3 or TRBV12-4 to TRBJ2-3; the D gene is possibly TRBD1 (5 bases). The CDR3 runs to 14 residues. Trimming took off 7 bases at V and 2 bases at J, with 13 bases between the two ends. The DNA of the CDR3 is TGTGCCAGCAATGCAGGGAAGGACACAGATACGCAGTATTTT. Amino acid sequence: CASNAGKDTDTQYF.

This sequence joins TRBV28 and TRBJ2-2, with D possibly TRBD2 on 5 matching bases. The V end was cut by 2 bases, the J end by 3 bases, with 10 bases between. CDR3 length: 15 residues. From germline, CDR1 is MDHEN and CDR2 SYDVKM. The CDR3, as DNA: TGTGCCAGCAGTTTAAGCTGGAGGTACACCGGGGAGCTGTTTTTT. This gives the protein CASSLSWRYTGELFF.

This clonotype was observed a few times. The rearrangement uses TRBV14 and TRBJ2-3; 10 nucleotides match TRBD2. The germline V gene has CDR1 SGHDN and CDR2 FVKESK. The ends lost 4 bases at V and 6 bases at J; junction bases unmatched: 10. This CDR3 spans 16 amino acids. In DNA form, the CDR3 reads TGTGCCAGCAGCCCTCGGCTAGCGGGAGTCCCCGATACGCAGTATTTT. This codes for CASSPRLAGVPDTQYF. Looking up the rest from reference TRBV14 and TRBJ2-3 gives the full variable domain: EAGVTQFPSHSVIEKGQTVTLRCDPISGHDNLYWYRRVMGKEIKFLLHFVKESKQDESGMPNNRFLAERTGGTYSTLKVQPAELEDSGVYFCASSPRLAGVPDTQYFGPGTRLTVL.

This clonotype was detected a few times. The chain is built from TRBV12-3 or TRBV12-4 and TRBJ2-1, with 9 bases matching TRBD2. The CDR3 loop spans 14 amino acids. V lost 6 bases and J lost 9; bases outside the gene matches: 9. CDR3 sequence (DNA): TGTGCCAGCAGCCCTTTTAGCGGGAGTAGTGAGCAGTTCTTC. This encodes CASSPFSGSSEQFF.

This clonotype is a singleton in its sample. This rearrangement joins TRBV5-4 to TRBJ2-3, with 8 nucleotides matching TRBD2. The CDR3 has 16 amino acids. With V trimmed by 0 bases and J by 1 base, 4 bases remained unmatched. CDR1 is SGHNT and CDR2 is YYREEE in the germline V gene (reference sequence). The DNA for the CDR3 is TGTGCCAGCAGCTTGGGCAACGGGAGGGGCACAGATACGCAGTATTTT. It codes for CASSLGNGRGTDTQYF.

The CDR3 is CASSPMTSFGEQFF. CDR3 nucleotides: TGTGCCAGCAGCCCCATGACTAGTTTCGGTGAGCAGTTCTTC. The chain recombines TRBV11-2 with TRBJ2-1, with D perhaps TRBD2 (6 bases). Germline CDR1 reads SGHAT; CDR2 reads FQNNGV. The V and J ends lost 5 bases and 9 bases respectively, with 17 bases between them. The CDR3 spans 14 residues. Based on the CDR3 plus reference TRBV11-2 and TRBJ2-1, the full variable domain is EAGVAQSPRYKIIEKRQSVAFWCNPISGHATLYWYQQILGQGPKLLIQFQNNGVVDDSQLPKDRFSAERLKGVDSTLKIQPAKLEDSAVYLCASSPMTSFGEQFFGPGTRLTVL.

This clonotype was recorded a few times. The V gene is TRBV12-3 or TRBV12-4, the J gene TRBJ2-7, with 7 bases lining up with TRBD1. V dropped 5 bases and J dropped 6; count of bases not matched to a gene: 10. This CDR3 is built from 14 residues. This chain's CDR3 is CASSQTHSGGEQYF. Here the CDR3 DNA reads TGTGCCAGCAGTCAAACACATTCAGGGGGCGAGCAGTACTTC.